This T cell receptor (beta chain) was captured by sequencing in a study of blood T cell repertoires in COVID-19. At the level of the study: The study drew acute and convalescent COVID-19 samples from the United States, Italy and Spain.

Measured with immunoSEQ multiplex PCR; TCRdb has only the in-frame clones, and not every one. This sample has around 250,000 clones, with over 70% found just once. This clone was seen only once. The TCR comes from a man of 80 years or more with acute or convalescent COVID-19. Material for sequencing was peripheral blood.

Here the CDR3 reads CAWMSGPLTGKNIQYF. CDR3 DNA: TGTGCCTGGATGTCTGGTCCTCTCACGGGCAAAAACATTCAGTACTTC. V gene TRBV30 combines with J gene TRBJ2-4; D gene uncertain. Germline V gene sequence: CDR1 GTSNPN, CDR2 SVGIG (reference sequence). Trimming shortened V by 4 bases and J by 3 bases, and 19 bases separated the two germline ends. The CDR3 covers 16 residues.